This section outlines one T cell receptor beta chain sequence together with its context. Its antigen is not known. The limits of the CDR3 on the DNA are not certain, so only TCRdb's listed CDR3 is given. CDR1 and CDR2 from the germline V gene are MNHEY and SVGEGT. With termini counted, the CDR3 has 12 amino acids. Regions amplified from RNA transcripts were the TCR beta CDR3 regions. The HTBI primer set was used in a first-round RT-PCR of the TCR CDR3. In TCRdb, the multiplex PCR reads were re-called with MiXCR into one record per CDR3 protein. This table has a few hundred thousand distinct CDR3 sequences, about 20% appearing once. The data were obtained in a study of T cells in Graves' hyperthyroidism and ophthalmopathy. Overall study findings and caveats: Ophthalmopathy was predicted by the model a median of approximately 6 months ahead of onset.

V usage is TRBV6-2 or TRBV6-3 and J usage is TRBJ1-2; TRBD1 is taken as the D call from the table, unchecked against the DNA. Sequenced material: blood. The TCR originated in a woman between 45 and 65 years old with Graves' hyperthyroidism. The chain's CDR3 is CAIHRGNYGCTF.